This T cell receptor beta chain was observed in a study of beta chain features in type 1 diabetes. Across the whole study: Summed over all samples, the examined sorted cells came to 100 million to 130 million.

Reverse transcribing all isolated RNA meant expressed TCRB transcripts were sequenced. Sequenced by immunoSEQ multiplex PCR; TCRdb stores in-frame clones only, minus some. This sample has under 900,000 clones; roughly 15% occur once, and the top ten carry about 0.02%. The sample holds a few counts of this clone. The antigen remains undetermined. This CDR3 is 11 amino acids long. The germline CDR1 and CDR2 sequences are SGHAT and FQNNGV. V shed 5 bases and J shed 5 bases, with 4 bases lying between them. Broader study findings: Within the patient group, naive, central memory and Treg TCRB repertoires appeared more similar to each other than within healthy donors.

The sample consisted of naive CD4+ T cells from blood. This clonotype was obtained from a woman younger than 30 in good health. The chain employs TRBV11-2 and TRBJ2-1; D remains ambiguous. The CDR3 coding sequence is TGTGCCAGCAGCCTACACAATGAGCAGTTCTTC. This codes for CASSLHNEQFF.